This note documents a single T cell receptor (beta chain) sequence. The antigen is not known. Deep was the level at which the assay was run. DNA at approximately 200 ng, about 30,000 T cell genomes, went into sorted-subset replicate PCRs. Assay used: immunoSEQ multiplex PCR; TCRdb lists only in-frame clones, some missing. This repertoire shows hundreds of thousands of clones, 72% found once; its top ten account for about 1.7%. This record belongs to a study of shared clonotypes between healthy human individuals. Study-level results: Sharing across several donors was seen in 4% to 5% of naive CD4 clonotypes.

There were no recent acute infections or vaccinations among the donors, who were healthy HIV-negative adults. This CDR3 is 15 amino acids long. The J segment lost 4 bases and the V segment lost 3 bases, leaving 6 bases of the junction unmatched. CDR1 is SNHLY and CDR2 is FYNNEI in the germline V gene. This TCR derives from a woman in her twenties or thirties in good health. The V gene is TRBV2, the J gene TRBJ2-3, with 8 bases aligning to TRBD1. The sample taken for sequencing was memory CD4+ T cells sorted from blood. Documented subset: CD45RA-negative fraction. CDR3 residues: CASSERAGGADTQYF. In DNA form, the CDR3 reads TGTGCCAGCAGTGAGCGGGCAGGGGGCGCAGATACGCAGTATTTT.